The 8 T cell receptor beta chains below come from one sample, sequenced in a study of blood T cells in healthy people across ages. Next came a second PCR, run for about 6 to 12 cycles, which used a sample-barcoded 5' primer along with a J-beta primer mix. Via MiXCR, TCRdb re-called the 5' RACE reads, giving one row per CDR3 protein. The data show hundreds of thousands of distinct CDR3 sequences, around 30% seen once. Input material: blood. The receptors were gathered from a woman aged 80 or over in good health.

This clonotype appeared many times. The rearrangement links TRBV7-2 to TRBJ2-5; D is unclear. Germline V gives CDR1 SGHTA, CDR2 FQGNSA. Trimming stripped 0 bases from V and 5 bases from J, with 4 bases between. The CDR3 totals 12 residues. The CDR3 protein is CASSLALETQYF. CDR3 in DNA: TGTGCCAGCAGCTTAGCGTTGGAGACCCAGTACTTC.

To note about this clonotype: A much larger clone lies one base from this, so it may be a read error. The chain is built from TRBV29-1 and TRBJ2-7, with TRBD1 matching over 10 bases. This CDR3 region has 15 residues. From germline, CDR1 is SQVTM and CDR2 ANQGSEA. The CDR3 is CGVVRPGQGWYEQYF. The CDR3, as DNA: TGCGGCGTTGTCAGACCGGGACAGGGGTGGTACGAGCAGTACTTC.

This clonotype was recorded many times. This chain uses TRBV6-5 with TRBJ2-1, with 9 bases that match TRBD1. The germline V gene encodes CDR1 MNHEY and CDR2 SVGAGI. The CDR3 has 16 amino acids. With V trimmed by 4 bases and J by 7 bases, 11 bases remained unmatched. The CDR3 region is CASSSPPGQGRNEQFF. The CDR3 DNA reads as TGTGCCAGCAGTTCTCCGCCGGGACAGGGCCGGAATGAGCAGTTCTTC.

This rearrangement joins TRBV5-4 to TRBJ2-1; TRBD1 agrees at 8 bases. CDR3 length: 17 amino acids. V gave up 5 bases and J gave up 5 bases; unmatched junction bases: 15. Germline CDR1 is SGHNT and CDR2 is YYREEE (reference sequence). CDR3 in amino acids: CASRPAVGTGPDNEQFF. The CDR3 DNA sequence: TGTGCCAGCAGACCAGCCGTCGGGACAGGACCAGACAATGAGCAGTTCTTC.

This clonotype has ten or more counts. The chain couples TRBV30 to TRBJ2-1, with 9 bases that match TRBD1. V lost 3 bases and J lost 6; bases outside the gene matches: 9. In germline, CDR1 is GTSNPN, CDR2 SVGIG (reference sequence). This CDR3 comprises 15 residues. This CDR3 reads CAWSSGTGWFNEQFF. Written as DNA, the CDR3 is TGTGCCTGGAGCAGCGGGACAGGGTGGTTCAATGAGCAGTTCTTC.

This clonotype showed up many times. The chain employs TRBV5-6 and TRBJ2-3; maybe TRBD1 (5 bases). Germline CDR1 is SGHDT and CDR2 is YYEEEE. V shed 1 base and J shed 0 bases, with 12 bases lying between them. CDR3 length: 16 residues. The CDR3, as DNA: TGTGCCAGCAGCTTGTATGACAGTGCTAGCACAGATACGCAGTATTTT. Translated: CASSLYDSASTDTQYF.

The chain combines TRBV7-9 with TRBJ1-2; the match to TRBD1 covers 7 bases. CDR1 and CDR2 (germline): SEHNR, FQNEAQ (reference sequence). Trimming cost V 3 bases and J 4 bases; bases outside gene matches: 5. This CDR3 is built from 14 residues. The CDR3 spells CASSFGQAAYGYTF. The DNA for the CDR3 is TGTGCCAGCAGCTTCGGACAGGCAGCCTATGGCTACACCTTC.

This clonotype showed up just a few times. This may be a read error, as it is one base from a much larger clone. V and J are TRBV6-2 or TRBV6-3 and TRBJ2-1; 10 bases fit TRBD1. Per germline, CDR1 MNHEY and CDR2 SVGEGT. This CDR3 contains 14 residues. J was trimmed by 6 bases and V by 6 bases; bases with no gene match: 5. The CDR3 loop reads CASRRRDRGNEQFF. The CDR3 coding sequence is TGTGCCAGCAGACGACGGGACAGGGGCAATGAGCAGTTCTTC.